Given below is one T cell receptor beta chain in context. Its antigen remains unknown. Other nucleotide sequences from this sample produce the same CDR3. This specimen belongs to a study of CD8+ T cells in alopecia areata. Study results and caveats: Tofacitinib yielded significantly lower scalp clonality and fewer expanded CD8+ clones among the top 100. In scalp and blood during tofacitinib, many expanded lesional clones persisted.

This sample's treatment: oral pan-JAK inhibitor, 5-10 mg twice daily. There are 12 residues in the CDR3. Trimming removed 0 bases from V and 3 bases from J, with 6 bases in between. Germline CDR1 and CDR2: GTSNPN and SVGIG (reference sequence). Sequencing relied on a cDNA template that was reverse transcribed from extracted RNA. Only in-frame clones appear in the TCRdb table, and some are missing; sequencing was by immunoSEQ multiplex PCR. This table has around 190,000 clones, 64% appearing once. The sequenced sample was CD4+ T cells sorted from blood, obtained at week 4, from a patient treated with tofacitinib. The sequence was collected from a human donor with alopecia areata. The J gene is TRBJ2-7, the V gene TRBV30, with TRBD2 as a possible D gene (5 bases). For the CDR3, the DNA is TGTGCCTGGAGTGTACGGGGCTACGAGCAGTACTTC. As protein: CAWSVRGYEQYF.